This TCR beta chain is from a study of CXCR3-negative and CXCR3-positive naive CD8 T cells. Germline assignment: CDR1 SEHNR and CDR2 FQNEAQ (reference sequence). The CDR3 totals 14 residues. Study-level results: Naive CXCR3-negative cells resembled naive CXCR3-positive cells in TRBV-TRBJ usage; memory cells differed. Fresh PBMCs served for most assays, and CXCR3 expression fell partially after cryopreservation. CXCR3-expressing naive cells carried TRB CDR3s more hydrophobic than those of CXCR3-negative naive cells. Diversity in memory CD8+ cells fell much lower than the comparably high levels seen in both naive subsets.

About this clonotype: Its antigen is unknown.

TRB cDNA libraries were made by UMI-labeled 5' RACE. TCRdb re-analyzed the 5' RACE reads; it lists each CDR3 protein once, without DNA. The table gives 150,000 or so distinct CDR3 sequences; the top ten clones make up about 0.27% of it. This clonotype was obtained from a human donor in good health. Some clones in this sample may be carry-over from other donors' samples. The source material was naive CXCR3+ CD8+ T cells from blood. Subset here: CD45RO-CCR7+CD27+CD95- naive CD8+ T cells expressing CXCR3 (TNR3+). This chain uses TRBV7-9 with TRBJ1-4; with no DNA, the TCRdb D assignment of TRBD1 cannot be verified. This chain's CDR3 is CASSSRQALEKLFF.